This passage covers 6 T cell receptor beta chains from one sample sequenced in a study of T cells in Graves' hyperthyroidism and ophthalmopathy. The CDR3 regions of TCR beta were amplified from RNA transcripts. An initial round of RT-PCR targeting the TCR CDR3 relied on the HTBI primer set. TCRdb used MiXCR to reprocess the multiplex PCR reads, holding one entry per CDR3 protein. The repertoire includes roughly 500,000 distinct CDR3 sequences, approximately 23% of them detected once, and about half sits in the top ten. Sequences were obtained from blood. These receptors were collected from a woman in her 70s with Graves' ophthalmopathy.

CDR3 coding DNA: TGTGCCAGCAGTCACAGGAATTTGAACACTGAAGCTTTCTTT. Translating it yields CASSHRNLNTEAFF. The chain is built from TRBV25-1 and TRBJ1-1, with D perhaps TRBD1 (5 bases). Germline CDR1 is MGHDK and CDR2 is SYGVNS. The germline V and J ends were trimmed by 5 bases and 0 bases, with 10 bases remaining between them. The CDR3 runs 14 residues.

The chain uses TRBV5-1 and TRBJ1-1, with a possible D match to TRBD1 (6 bases). V was pared by 4 bases and J by 1 base, with 17 bases between. This CDR3 contains 16 residues. The V gene's germline CDR1 is SGHRS and CDR2 YFSETQ. Here the CDR3 reads CASSMGGADRNTEAFF. The DNA of the CDR3 is TGCGCCAGCAGCATGGGGGGGGCCGATCGGAACACTGAAGCTTTCTTT.

A few counts support this clonotype. The chain combines TRBV5-6 with TRBJ2-5; TRBD1 matches 7 bases. V lost 2 bases and J lost 5; bases outside the gene matches: 12. The CDR3 sequence is 16 residues long. Per the germline V gene, CDR1 is SGHDT and CDR2 is YYEEEE. The CDR3 bases are TGTGCCAGCAGCTTTTTGACAGGGACAAAGGGTGAGACCCAGTACTTC. It yields the protein CASSFLTGTKGETQYF.

The CDR3 nucleotides read TGTGCCAGCTCACTCCCCGACGATGAGCAGTTCTTC. Its translation is CASSLPDDEQFF. This chain joins TRBV18 and TRBJ2-1; the D is unclear. Germline V gives CDR1 KGHSH, CDR2 LQKENI. V lost 4 bases, J lost 8 bases, and 9 bases lay in between. CDR3 size: 12 residues.

The table lists this clonotype with many counts. The gene calls are TRBV27 and TRBJ2-5, with D perhaps TRBD2 (6 bases). Trimming removed 3 bases at V and 5 bases at J, with 16 bases between. Germline loops: CDR1 MNHEY, CDR2 SMNVEV (reference sequence). This CDR3 region has 15 residues. The CDR3: CASSFGGRDWETQYF. The DNA for the CDR3 is TGTGCCAGCAGTTTTGGGGGTCGGGACTGGGAGACCCAGTACTTC.

The V gene is TRBV29-1, the J gene TRBJ1-1; 8 bases line up with TRBD1. CDR1 and CDR2 from the germline V gene are SQVTM and ANQGSEA. With V trimmed by 6 bases and J by 4 bases, 10 bases remained unmatched. The CDR3 covers 14 residues. The CDR3 reads CSVNLRGPSTEAFF. As DNA, the CDR3 is TGCAGCGTCAACCTCAGGGGGCCCAGCACTGAAGCTTTCTTT.